The next 28 T cell receptor beta chains were all read from a single sample in a study of a mutant IDH1 vaccine in newly diagnosed glioma. These receptors' targets are unknown. Time point: week 5, during vaccination. Each vaccine dose was 300 ug of mutant IDH1 20-mer peptide, with topical imiquimod. Profiling relied on immunoSEQ multiplex PCR, and the TCRdb table lists in-frame clones only, not all of them. The sample contains about 59,000 clones, approximately 90% of which appear only once. The specimen was PBMCs, collected from a glioma patient whose treatment included an IDH1 peptide vaccine. All receptors come from a woman aged 40-49 years with glioma.

This clone was found once. This rearrangement joins TRBV5-6 to TRBJ2-5, with a weak D call TRBD2 (6 bases). V gave up 0 bases and J gave up 4 bases, with 19 bases separating them. The CDR3 is made up of 17 amino acids. Looked up from germline, CDR1 is SGHDT and CDR2 is YYEEEE. CDR3 coding DNA: TGTGCCAGCAGCTTGGGCCTCTCTAGCGTGTGGGGAGAGACCCAGTACTTC. Protein sequence: CASSLGLSSVWGETQYF.

This clone was seen more than once but under ten times. The chain employs TRBV6-1 and TRBJ1-1; D uncertain. CDR1 is MNHNS and CDR2 is SASEGT in the germline V gene. V gave up 6 bases and J gave up 1 base, with 9 bases separating them. This CDR3 has 13 amino acids. CDR3 nucleotide sequence: TGTGCCAGCAGGGGTCGGACGAACACTGAAGCTTTCTTT. Translating it yields CASRGRTNTEAFF.

V is TRBV29-1 and J is TRBJ2-1, with 12 nucleotides matching TRBD2. Unmatched junction bases numbered 10, after V lost 4 bases and J lost 0 bases. CDR3 size: 18 residues. CDR1 and CDR2 (germline): SQVTM, ANQGSEA. This chain's CDR3 is CSVAGTSGPTSSYNEQFF. In DNA, the CDR3 is TGCAGCGTTGCAGGGACTAGCGGGCCTACTAGCTCCTACAATGAGCAGTTCTTC.

The rearrangement uses TRBV29-1 and TRBJ2-4, with D tentatively TRBD1 (6 bases). The CDR3 covers 14 residues. Trimming took 4 bases from V and 3 from J, leaving 13 bases between them. The V gene's germline CDR1 is SQVTM and CDR2 ANQGSEA. CDR3 in DNA: TGCAGCGTTGTACAGGGCATAGGCAAAAACATTCAGTACTTC. Translation: CSVVQGIGKNIQYF.

The J gene is TRBJ1-2, the V gene TRBV4-1; TRBD1 might be the D (5 bases). This CDR3 is built from 13 residues. V was trimmed by 2 bases and J by 4 bases, leaving 8 bases between them. Per the germline V gene, CDR1 is MGHRA and CDR2 is YSYEKL. The CDR3 region is CASSQRGVYGYTF. In DNA form, the CDR3 reads TGCGCCAGCAGCCAAAGGGGAGTCTATGGCTACACCTTC.

This sequence joins TRBV6-5 and TRBJ2-2, with TRBD2 matching over 7 bases. CDR1 MNHEY and CDR2 SVGAGI come from the germline V gene. CDR3 length equals 15 residues. With 2 bases clipped from V and 7 bases from J, the junction kept 7 bases outside the gene matches. The CDR3 loop reads CASSYSPSGIGELFF. As DNA, the CDR3 is TGTGCCAGCAGTTACAGCCCCAGCGGGATCGGGGAGCTGTTTTTT.

The chain is built from TRBV4-1 and TRBJ2-7; 7 bases agree with TRBD1. The CDR3 totals 14 residues. Germline CDR1 MGHRA, CDR2 YSYEKL. V trimming: 0 bases; J trimming: 2 bases; junction bases outside the gene matches: 1. CDR3 DNA: TGCGCCAGCAGCCAAGAGGGACAGACCTACGAGCAGTACTTC. This codes for CASSQEGQTYEQYF.

This rearrangement joins TRBV19 to TRBJ1-2, with D tentatively TRBD1 (5 bases). The CDR3 covers 15 residues. Germline V gives CDR1 LNHDA, CDR2 SQIVND (reference sequence). V was pared by 2 bases and J by 8 bases, with 18 bases between. The CDR3 here is CASSIYGTDKTGYTF. In DNA form, the CDR3 reads TGTGCCAGTAGTATATACGGGACCGATAAGACAGGCTACACCTTC.

The chain employs TRBV20-1 and TRBJ1-1; perhaps TRBD1 as D (5 bases). The CDR3 loop spans 11 amino acids. Trimming pared 4 bases from V and 5 bases from J, leaving 8 bases between. Germline CDR1 DFQATT, CDR2 SNEGSKA (reference sequence). The CDR3 region is CSAKGDTEAFF. CDR3 DNA sequence: TGCAGTGCTAAAGGGGATACTGAAGCTTTCTTT.

This rearrangement joins TRBV7-5 to TRBJ1-2; no DNA check was done on the table's D call, TRBD1. TRBV7-5 corresponds to a pseudogene. This CDR3 region has 17 residues. The CDR3 is CARSHPGWGQTNYGYTF. CDR3 coding DNA: TGTGCCAGAAGCCATCCGGGATGGGGACAGACCAACTATGGCTACACCTTC.

This clone was observed a single time. This rearrangement joins TRBV30 to TRBJ1-1, with D unresolved. The V gene lost 3 bases and the J gene lost 4 bases, with 12 bases spanning the gap. The CDR3 has 13 residues. Germline CDR1 reads GTSNPN; CDR2 reads SVGIG (reference sequence). The CDR3 loop reads CAWRTQIVTEAFF. The DNA for the CDR3 is TGTGCCTGGAGGACCCAGATCGTCACTGAAGCTTTCTTT.

The table lists this clone with a few counts. The genes are TRBV6-5 and TRBJ1-4, with D possibly matching TRBD1 (5 bases). CDR1 is MNHEY, CDR2 SVGAGI, per germline. The germline V and J ends were trimmed by 5 bases and 8 bases, with 18 bases remaining between them. The CDR3 contains 15 residues. The CDR3 region has the DNA TGTGCCAGCAGTCAAGGATGGGGGAAAGGGGAAAAACTGTTTTTT. Its protein product is CASSQGWGKGEKLFF.

V is TRBV21-1 and J is TRBJ1-4; the table's D call, TRBD1, was not checked against the DNA. TRBV21-1 has pseudogene status. The CDR3 has 17 residues. This CDR3 is CASSYRDRGQEWEKLFF. The CDR3 nucleotides are TGTGCCAGCAGCTACCGGGACAGGGGGCAAGAGTGGGAAAAACTGTTTTTT.

The chain links TRBV18 to TRBJ2-5; D unresolved. This CDR3 region has 15 residues. V lost 1 base and J lost 5, with 14 bases in between. CDR1 and CDR2 from the germline V gene are KGHSH and LQKENI. CDR3 in amino acids: CASSPLGAPGETQYF. CDR3 DNA sequence: TGTGCCAGCTCACCACTAGGAGCTCCTGGCGAGACCCAGTACTTC.

The J gene is TRBJ2-3, the V gene TRBV4-3; TRBD1 matches 7 bases. The ends lost 2 bases at V and 4 bases at J; junction bases unmatched: 6. Germline V CDR1 and CDR2: LGHNA, YSLEER. This CDR3 contains 15 residues. The CDR3 DNA follows: TGCGCCAGCAGCCAATACAGGGGTCTGCCAGATACGCAGTATTTT. This encodes CASSQYRGLPDTQYF.

CDR3 region: CASSYLTVYSGNTIYF. CDR3 in DNA: TGTGCCAGCAGCTACCTGACAGTATACTCTGGAAACACCATATATTTT. The J gene is TRBJ1-3, the V gene TRBV7-9; a possible D gene is TRBD1 (5 bases). Trimming pared 4 bases from V and 0 bases from J, leaving 13 bases between. Germline CDR1 is SEHNR and CDR2 is FQNEAQ (reference sequence). The CDR3 covers 16 residues. Full variable domain (outside the CDR3, taken from reference TRBV7-9 and TRBJ1-3): DTGVSQNPRHKITKRGQNVTFRCDPISEHNRLYWYRQTLGQGPEFLTYFQNEAQLEKSRLLSDRFSAERPKGSFSTLEIQRTEQGDSAMYLCASSYLTVYSGNTIYFGEGSWLTVV.

This rearrangement joins TRBV6-1 to TRBJ2-7; D may be TRBD2 (5 bases). CDR3 length: 14 residues. Germline V gene lookup returns CDR1 MNHNS and CDR2 SASEGT. V shed 0 bases and J shed 3 bases, with 9 bases lying between them. Written as DNA, the CDR3 is TGTGCCAGCAGTGAAGCGGACGGGATCTACGAGCAGTACTTC. This encodes CASSEADGIYEQYF.

This clone appeared a few times. The rearrangement links TRBV7-2 to TRBJ1-5; D not certain. CDR1 is SGHTA and CDR2 is FQGNSA in the germline V gene. CDR3 length: 14 residues. V lost 1 base to trimming and J lost 7 bases, with 11 bases between them. For the CDR3, the DNA is TGTGCCAGCAGCTTAGGATCCCAGTACCAGCCCCAGCATTTT. Protein: CASSLGSQYQPQHF.

The rearrangement links TRBV6-1 to TRBJ2-3; no definite D call. This CDR3 is built from 14 residues. Trimming pared 6 bases from V and 4 bases from J, leaving 14 bases between. Germline assignment: CDR1 MNHNS and CDR2 SASEGT. CDR3 nucleotide sequence: TGTGCCAGCAGAGAGGACCCCCGAGCAGATACGCAGTATTTT. It specifies CASREDPRADTQYF.

CDR3 region: CASSPGGYNEQFF. The CDR3 bases are TGTGCCAGCAGTCCGGGAGGTTACAATGAGCAGTTCTTC. The chain carries TRBV9 and TRBJ2-1, with 7 bases identical to TRBD2. V dropped 5 bases and J dropped 4; count of bases not matched to a gene: 3. The CDR3 runs 13 residues. The germline gives CDR1 SGDLS, CDR2 YYNGEE.

The chain combines TRBV30 with TRBJ1-2; TRBD1 might be the D (5 bases). The CDR3 is made up of 15 amino acids. Germline V CDR1 and CDR2: GTSNPN, SVGIG (reference sequence). The ends were cut back, 3 bases at V and 0 bases at J, with 14 bases in the middle. CDR3 residues: CAWRGRRGANYGYTF. In nucleotides, the CDR3 is TGTGCCTGGAGAGGGCGGAGGGGTGCTAACTATGGCTACACCTTC.

The chain carries TRBV2 and TRBJ2-2; no reliable D call. Germline values: CDR1 SNHLY, CDR2 FYNNEI. The CDR3 extends over 13 amino acids. V was trimmed by 3 bases and J by 3 bases, leaving 5 bases between them. The CDR3 reads CASSDFDTGELFF. In nucleotides, the CDR3 is TGTGCCAGCAGTGATTTCGACACCGGGGAGCTGTTTTTT.

The chain is built from TRBV5-1 and TRBJ1-1; D is unclear. Trimming cost V 4 bases and J 4 bases, with 14 bases left between them. The length of the CDR3 is 14 residues. Germline V gene sequence: CDR1 SGHRS, CDR2 YFSETQ. CDR3 DNA sequence: TGCGCCAGCAGCATCGGCCTCGGCGCCACTGAAGCTTTCTTT. Its protein is CASSIGLGATEAFF.

J is TRBJ1-5 and V is TRBV6-4, with unresolved D. This CDR3 region has 12 residues. Germline V lookup: CDR1 MRHNA, CDR2 SNTAGT. Trimming shortened V by 0 bases and J by 11 bases, and 8 bases separated the two germline ends. DNA of the CDR3: TGTGCCAGCAGTGACTCTTGGAGGGCCCAGCATTTT. It encodes CASSDSWRAQHF.

The rearrangement links TRBV4-3 to TRBJ1-1; D ambiguous. There are 15 residues in the CDR3. The V gene lost 0 bases and the J gene lost 4 bases, with 12 bases spanning the gap. CDR1 is LGHNA and CDR2 is YSLEER in the germline V gene. The DNA for the CDR3 is TGCGCCAGCAGCCAAGATCAAGGCAAAATCACTGAAGCTTTCTTT. Its translation is CASSQDQGKITEAFF.

The chain recombines TRBV7-9 with TRBJ1-6; possible D gene TRBD1, 6 bases. Trimming stripped 4 bases from V and 5 bases from J, with 12 bases between. The CDR3 contains 15 residues. Germline lookup yields CDR1 SEHNR and CDR2 FQNEAQ (reference sequence). The CDR3 nucleotides read TGTGCCAGCAGCTCCTACAGGGAAAATAATTCACCCCTCCACTTT. Its protein product is CASSSYRENNSPLHF.

The genes are TRBV5-4 and TRBJ2-4; maybe TRBD2 (6 bases). The CDR3 consists of 14 residues. Trimming removed 4 bases at V and 1 base at J, with 9 bases between. Germline CDR1 SGHNT, CDR2 YYREEE (reference sequence). The DNA of the CDR3 is TGTGCCAGCAGCCCTGGAGGGGCCAAAAACATTCAGTACTTC. Its protein product is CASSPGGAKNIQYF.

This clone was detected once. The genes are TRBV4-3 and TRBJ1-2, with 9 bases matching TRBD1. CDR1 and CDR2 (germline): LGHNA, YSLEER. The CDR3 has 15 residues. Trimming took 3 bases from V and 8 from J; bases not matched to a gene: 10. The CDR3 nucleotides read TGCGCCAGCAGCCAGGGACAGGGACAGACTATGGGCTACACCTTC. This translates into CASSQGQGQTMGYTF.